This T cell receptor beta chain originates from a study of blood T cell repertoires in COVID-19. Background on the study: Some COVID-19 samples were acute and others convalescent; all came from the United States, Italy and Spain.

Here immunoSEQ multiplex PCR was the method, and the copy in TCRdb shows in-frame clones only, minus some. The sample yields roughly 59,000 clones, under 80% seen once. Germline CDR1 and CDR2: LNHDA and SQIVND (reference sequence). Losses at the gene ends were 7 bases for V and 4 bases for J; bases not matched to a gene: 8. CDR3 length: 14 amino acids. This TCR came from a human donor in a cohort sampled during active COVID-19. Material for sequencing was peripheral blood. This chain uses TRBV19 with TRBJ2-3, with 7 bases that match TRBD1. The CDR3 DNA follows: TGTGCCAGTACTTTGACAGGGTTGGCAGATACGCAGTATTTT. Translation: CASTLTGLADTQYF.